Each of the 9 T cell receptor beta chains below was sequenced from the same sample in a study of PD-L1 blockade in urothelial cancer. Method: immunoSEQ multiplex PCR; TCRdb's copy keeps in-frame clones and lacks some. This table holds approximately 83,000 clones, 70% to 90% found once. Specified time point: peripheral blood 6 weeks after treatment start. This material consisted of PBMCs, taken around atezolizumab (anti-PD-L1) treatment. The receptors stem from a man aged 70 or older with urothelial cancer.

This clone was counted a few times. This rearrangement joins TRBV4-1 to TRBJ2-1, with 9 bases aligning to TRBD2. This CDR3 spans 17 amino acids. With 3 bases clipped from V and 3 bases from J, the junction kept 9 bases outside the gene matches. Germline CDR1 reads MGHRA; CDR2 reads YSYEKL. CDR3 region: CASSHRLAENLYNEQFF. CDR3 bases: TGCGCCAGCAGCCACCGACTAGCGGAAAACCTCTACAATGAGCAGTTCTTC.

This clone was counted only a few times. The rearrangement uses TRBV19 and TRBJ1-2; 7 bases match TRBD1. The CDR3 length is 15 residues. CDR1 is LNHDA, CDR2 SQIVND, per germline (reference sequence). V lost 4 bases to trimming and J lost 1 base; unmatched junction nucleotides: 6. CDR3 in amino acids: CASSNRDSNNYGYTF. DNA for the CDR3: TGTGCCAGTAGTAACCGGGACAGCAATAACTATGGCTACACCTTC.

Here the CDR3 reads CASSKGTGIWSPLHF. CDR3 coding DNA: TGTGCCAGCAGCAAAGGAACGGGAATTTGGTCACCCCTCCACTTT. The J gene is TRBJ1-6, the V gene TRBV21-1. TRBV21-1 is listed as a pseudogene. The CDR3 loop spans 15 amino acids.

The chain has TRBV5-8 and TRBJ2-7; 8 bases line up with TRBD1. Germline V gene data show CDR1 as SGHTS and CDR2 as YDEGEE. With 5 bases clipped from V and 1 base from J, the junction kept 8 bases outside the gene matches. The CDR3 covers 15 residues. The CDR3 loop is CASRVRQGLSYEQYF. The DNA for the CDR3 is TGTGCCAGCAGGGTCCGACAGGGGCTGTCCTACGAGCAGTACTTC.

Relative to its sample, this clone is medium-sized. The chain uses TRBV29-1 and TRBJ1-1; D gene uncertain. The CDR3 spans 12 residues. Looked up from germline, CDR1 is SQVTM and CDR2 is ANQGSEA. V dropped 3 bases and J dropped 10 bases, with 15 bases sitting between them. CDR3 amino acids: CSVDDMRAGAFF. The CDR3 DNA reads TGCAGCGTTGATGATATGAGGGCGGGAGCTTTCTTT.

This clone occurred once. The V gene is TRBV12-5, the J gene TRBJ2-2; 7 bases fit TRBD1. This CDR3 comprises 16 residues. The trim removed 3 bases at V and 3 bases at J, leaving 7 bases unmatched. Germline V lookup: CDR1 LGHNT, CDR2 FRNRAP. The CDR3 here is CASGFLEGADTGELFF. The CDR3 DNA follows: TGTGCTAGTGGTTTTTTAGAGGGGGCGGACACCGGGGAGCTGTTTTTT.

V and J are TRBV19 and TRBJ1-3, with 7 bases matching TRBD1. V was pared by 5 bases and J by 2 bases, with 9 bases of the junction left unmatched. The CDR3 has 16 residues. Germline V lookup: CDR1 LNHDA, CDR2 SQIVND (reference sequence). The CDR3 DNA sequence: TGTGCCAGTAGTCCCCACAGGGGTCTTGCTGGAAACACCATATATTTT. It translates to CASSPHRGLAGNTIYF.

The chain employs TRBV2 and TRBJ2-7; 11 nucleotides agree with TRBD1. Germline loops: CDR1 SNHLY, CDR2 FYNNEI. The length of the CDR3 is 14 residues. Trimming cost V 8 bases and J 2 bases; bases outside gene matches: 5. For the CDR3, the DNA is TGTGCCAGCTCCCCGGGACAGGGGGCCTACGAGCAGTACTTC. It is translated as CASSPGQGAYEQYF.

The genes are TRBV5-6 and TRBJ1-1; D unclear. The CDR3 is made up of 16 amino acids. Germline CDR1 reads SGHDT; CDR2 reads YYEEEE. V lost 4 bases, J lost 0 bases, and 16 bases lay in between. CDR3 loop: CASSLLQQAVNTEAFF. DNA for the CDR3: TGTGCCAGCAGCCTTCTCCAGCAGGCCGTGAACACTGAAGCTTTCTTT.